This TCR beta chain was profiled in a study of blood T cell repertoires in COVID-19. In the study overall: PBMCs, B-cell-depleted T cells, or T cells provided the cDNA or gDNA that made up the material.

Per germline, CDR1 SGHRS and CDR2 YFSETQ. Trimming at V came to 4 bases and at J to 8 bases, leaving 17 bases not matched to a gene. This CDR3 spans 17 amino acids. Individuals drawn from 20 to 25 US areas were roughly 18 to 95 years old. Original analysis: Using reference gene primer amplification, nucleated cell counts were estimated. Sequencing was performed with immunoSEQ multiplex PCR; in TCRdb, only in-frame clones are kept and a portion is missing. The V and J calls and clone size were taken over from that table, and D and trimming were inferred from the DNA. The sample holds roughly 260,000 clones, 75% to 95% seen once.

Sequencing was performed on PBMCs or T cells enriched from blood (not recorded which). This chain links TRBV5-1 with TRBJ2-7, with 11 bases that match TRBD2. The clonotype was recovered from a woman younger than 30 who had recovered from COVID-19. The CDR3 DNA reads TGCGCCAGCAGCGGGGGGACGGATACTAGCGGGAGTGCGCAGCAGTACTTC. It is translated as CASSGGTDTSGSAQQYF. Looking up the rest from reference TRBV5-1 and TRBJ2-7 gives the full variable domain: KAGVTQTPRYLIKTRGQQVTLSCSPISGHRSVSWYQQTPGQGLQFLFEYFSETQRNKGNFPGRFSGRQFSNSRSEMNVSTLELGDSALYLCASSGGTDTSGSAQQYFGPGTRLTVT.